This T cell receptor beta chain originates from a study of OX40 agonist ivuxolimab in advanced cancers. The repertoire was sequenced with immunoSEQ multiplex PCR; TCRdb's copy has only in-frame clones and lacks some. Here the sample spans 36,000 or so clones, 65% to 85% being singletons. Germline V gives CDR1 SGHDT, CDR2 YYEEEE. V shed 4 bases and J shed 5 bases, with 15 bases lying between them. CDR3 size: 14 residues. This clone was seen only a few times. Source: CD4+ or CD8+ T cells sorted from blood, taken in a trial of the OX40 agonist ivuxolimab. The receptor was derived from an adult with an advanced solid tumor such as melanoma, head and neck, liver or kidney cancer. The V gene is TRBV5-6, the J gene TRBJ1-1, with D possibly matching TRBD1 (6 bases). The CDR3 DNA sequence: TGTGCCAGCAGCGGTGCCGGGACACGGACTGAAGCTTTCTTT. Its protein is CASSGAGTRTEAFF.